The rows below give T cell receptor beta chains drawn from one sample of a study of cytotoxic CD8 clonotypes in ibrutinib-treated CLL. Measured with immunoSEQ multiplex PCR; TCRdb has only the in-frame clones, and not every one. The sample records about 140,000 clones, approximately 80% being singletons. Here the sequenced sample was PBMCs, taken after 12 months of ibrutinib treatment. The receptors shown here come from a human donor with chronic lymphocytic leukemia. The CDR3 runs from the conserved cysteine through the conserved F or W. D genes are given only for firm matches. Clone size, where shown, is once, few, many, or a class for clones that have expanded.

V gene,J gene,D gene,clone size,CDR3 protein,CDR3 DNA
TRBV10-3,TRBJ2-1,NA,few,CAISDAGYNEQFF,TGTGCCATCAGTGATGCGGGGTACAATGAGCAGTTCTTC
TRBV7-9,TRBJ2-1,NA,NA,CASRGPGPAEQFF,TGTGCCAGCAGGGGGCCCGGTCCCGCGGAGCAGTTCTTC
TRBV9,TRBJ2-5,NA,few,CASSGRGPGWETQYF,TGTGCCAGCAGCGGGAGGGGGCCAGGGTGGGAGACCCAGTACTTC
TRBV10-3,TRBJ1-5,NA,NA,CAISDNAGNQPQHF,TGTGCCATCAGTGATAATGCGGGTAATCAGCCCCAGCATTTT
TRBV10-3,TRBJ2-1,TRBD1,few,CAIRPDRVGEQFF,TGTGCCATCAGACCCGACAGGGTGGGTGAGCAGTTCTTC
TRBV19,TRBJ1-5,TRBD1,once,CASSIMDRSNQPQHF,TGTGCCAGTAGTATTATGGACAGGAGCAATCAGCCCCAGCATTTT
TRBV18,TRBJ2-3,TRBD1,NA,CASSGQGANTDTQYF,TGTGCCAGCTCAGGACAGGGGGCCAACACAGATACGCAGTATTTT
TRBV2,TRBJ2-1,NA,NA,CASSGGYEQFF,TGTGCCAGCAGCGGCGGCTATGAGCAGTTCTTC
TRBV6-1,TRBJ1-1,NA,NA,CASSGSMGSRVLEAFF,TGTGCCAGCAGTGGGTCTATGGGCAGCAGAGTTCTTGAAGCTTTCTTT
TRBV28,TRBJ1-3,NA,NA,CASSPPQVSGNTIYF,TGTGCCAGCAGTCCACCTCAGGTCTCTGGAAACACCATATATTTT
TRBV18,TRBJ1-1,NA,few,CASSPAMNTEAFF,TGTGCCAGCTCACCAGCCATGAACACTGAAGCTTTCTTT